These 7 T cell receptor beta chains were all obtained from the same sample, sequenced in a study of T cell responses to AZD1222 COVID-19 vaccine listed by TCRdb under 2021. What this sample's time point label stands for: baseline before first vaccination. To prepare the library, the immunoSEQ multiplex PCR assay was applied. TCRdb's version of the immuneACCESS table is confined to in-frame rearrangements and falls short of the full clone set. An unresolved V gene accounts for under half of the shortfall where checked; the remainder is of unknown origin. The sample table shows 150,000 to 200,000 clones, and 75% to 90% are seen once. Around 2.6% of the sample belongs to the ten largest clones. This specimen was peripheral blood, taken on day 0 of AZD1222 vaccination. Source of these receptors: an adult in good health.

V is TRBV7-9 and J is TRBJ1-2, with a possible D match to TRBD1 (5 bases). The germline V and J ends were trimmed by 5 bases and 3 bases, with 13 bases remaining between them. Germline-derived CDR1 and CDR2 are SEHNR and FQNEAQ (reference sequence). This CDR3 spans 14 amino acids. The CDR3 coding sequence is TGTGCCAGCAGCCGGCCGGGGACCCACTATGGCTACACCTTC. This gives the protein CASSRPGTHYGYTF.

V is TRBV29-1 and J is TRBJ2-7; TRBD1 aligns across 9 bases. The CDR3 spans 12 residues. Germline assignment: CDR1 SQVTM and CDR2 ANQGSEA. The trim removed 7 bases at V and 6 bases at J, leaving 7 bases unmatched. The CDR3 bases are TGCAGCGGATTGGGACAGGGACGCGAGCAGTACTTC. Translation: CSGLGQGREQYF.

This chain links TRBV28 with TRBJ1-2; no clear D. Trimming took 7 bases from V and 4 from J, leaving 10 bases between them. Germline lookup yields CDR1 MDHEN and CDR2 SYDVKM. The CDR3 has 12 amino acids. The CDR3 sequence is CASTTQVYGYTF. The CDR3 DNA sequence: TGTGCCAGCACGACGCAGGTCTATGGCTACACCTTC.

The chain joins TRBV27 to TRBJ2-3, with D hard to call. The CDR3 extends over 11 amino acids. The germline CDR1 and CDR2 sequences are MNHEY and SMNVEV (reference sequence). V dropped 2 bases and J dropped 5 bases, with 2 bases sitting between them. The CDR3 region is CASSLGDTQYF. CDR3 in DNA: TGTGCCAGCAGTTTAGGAGATACGCAGTATTTT.

V and J are TRBV12-3 or TRBV12-4 and TRBJ2-5; D uncertain. CDR3 length: 12 residues. Trimming stripped 1 base from V and 2 bases from J, with 2 bases between. DNA of the CDR3: TGTGCCAGCAGTTTAGTTCAAGAGACCCAGTACTTC. This codes for CASSLVQETQYF.

For the CDR3, the DNA is TGTGCCACCAGTGATCGTACCGACAGGGGATTAAAAGGCTACACCTTC. Its protein product is CATSDRTDRGLKGYTF. The chain recombines TRBV24-1 with TRBJ1-2, with 8 bases matching TRBD1. This CDR3 spans 16 amino acids. Trimming at V came to 3 bases and at J to 8 bases, leaving 13 bases not matched to a gene. Germline assignment: CDR1 KGHDR and CDR2 SFDVKD.

The chain links TRBV6-4 to TRBJ2-5, with TRBD1 identical over 7 bases. CDR3 length: 13 amino acids. V lost 1 base to trimming and J lost 7 bases; unmatched junction nucleotides: 3. In germline, CDR1 is MRHNA, CDR2 SNTAGT. The chain's CDR3 is CASSDFPGGTQYF. The CDR3 DNA reads TGTGCCAGCAGTGACTTCCCAGGGGGGACCCAGTACTTC.